This TCR beta chain was obtained from a study of shared clonotypes between healthy human individuals. This clone was seen only a few times. Sequencing was performed with immunoSEQ multiplex PCR; in TCRdb, only in-frame clones are kept and a portion is missing. The sample contains approximately 1.1 million clones, more than 75% of which appear only once. Losses at the gene ends were 4 bases for V and 5 bases for J; bases not matched to a gene: 7. The V gene's germline CDR1 is SGHTA and CDR2 FQGNSA. The CDR3 consists of 17 residues. The chain joins TRBV7-2 to TRBJ2-5; 16 nucleotides line up with TRBD2. Input material: memory CD4+ T cells from PBMCs. As to subset: CD45RA-negative fraction. This clonotype was obtained from a young man in good health. Some clones in this sample may be carry-over from other donors' samples. This CDR3 reads CASSSGLAGGMGETQYF. CDR3 DNA sequence: TGTGCCAGCAGCTCGGGACTAGCGGGAGGGATGGGGGAGACCCAGTACTTC.